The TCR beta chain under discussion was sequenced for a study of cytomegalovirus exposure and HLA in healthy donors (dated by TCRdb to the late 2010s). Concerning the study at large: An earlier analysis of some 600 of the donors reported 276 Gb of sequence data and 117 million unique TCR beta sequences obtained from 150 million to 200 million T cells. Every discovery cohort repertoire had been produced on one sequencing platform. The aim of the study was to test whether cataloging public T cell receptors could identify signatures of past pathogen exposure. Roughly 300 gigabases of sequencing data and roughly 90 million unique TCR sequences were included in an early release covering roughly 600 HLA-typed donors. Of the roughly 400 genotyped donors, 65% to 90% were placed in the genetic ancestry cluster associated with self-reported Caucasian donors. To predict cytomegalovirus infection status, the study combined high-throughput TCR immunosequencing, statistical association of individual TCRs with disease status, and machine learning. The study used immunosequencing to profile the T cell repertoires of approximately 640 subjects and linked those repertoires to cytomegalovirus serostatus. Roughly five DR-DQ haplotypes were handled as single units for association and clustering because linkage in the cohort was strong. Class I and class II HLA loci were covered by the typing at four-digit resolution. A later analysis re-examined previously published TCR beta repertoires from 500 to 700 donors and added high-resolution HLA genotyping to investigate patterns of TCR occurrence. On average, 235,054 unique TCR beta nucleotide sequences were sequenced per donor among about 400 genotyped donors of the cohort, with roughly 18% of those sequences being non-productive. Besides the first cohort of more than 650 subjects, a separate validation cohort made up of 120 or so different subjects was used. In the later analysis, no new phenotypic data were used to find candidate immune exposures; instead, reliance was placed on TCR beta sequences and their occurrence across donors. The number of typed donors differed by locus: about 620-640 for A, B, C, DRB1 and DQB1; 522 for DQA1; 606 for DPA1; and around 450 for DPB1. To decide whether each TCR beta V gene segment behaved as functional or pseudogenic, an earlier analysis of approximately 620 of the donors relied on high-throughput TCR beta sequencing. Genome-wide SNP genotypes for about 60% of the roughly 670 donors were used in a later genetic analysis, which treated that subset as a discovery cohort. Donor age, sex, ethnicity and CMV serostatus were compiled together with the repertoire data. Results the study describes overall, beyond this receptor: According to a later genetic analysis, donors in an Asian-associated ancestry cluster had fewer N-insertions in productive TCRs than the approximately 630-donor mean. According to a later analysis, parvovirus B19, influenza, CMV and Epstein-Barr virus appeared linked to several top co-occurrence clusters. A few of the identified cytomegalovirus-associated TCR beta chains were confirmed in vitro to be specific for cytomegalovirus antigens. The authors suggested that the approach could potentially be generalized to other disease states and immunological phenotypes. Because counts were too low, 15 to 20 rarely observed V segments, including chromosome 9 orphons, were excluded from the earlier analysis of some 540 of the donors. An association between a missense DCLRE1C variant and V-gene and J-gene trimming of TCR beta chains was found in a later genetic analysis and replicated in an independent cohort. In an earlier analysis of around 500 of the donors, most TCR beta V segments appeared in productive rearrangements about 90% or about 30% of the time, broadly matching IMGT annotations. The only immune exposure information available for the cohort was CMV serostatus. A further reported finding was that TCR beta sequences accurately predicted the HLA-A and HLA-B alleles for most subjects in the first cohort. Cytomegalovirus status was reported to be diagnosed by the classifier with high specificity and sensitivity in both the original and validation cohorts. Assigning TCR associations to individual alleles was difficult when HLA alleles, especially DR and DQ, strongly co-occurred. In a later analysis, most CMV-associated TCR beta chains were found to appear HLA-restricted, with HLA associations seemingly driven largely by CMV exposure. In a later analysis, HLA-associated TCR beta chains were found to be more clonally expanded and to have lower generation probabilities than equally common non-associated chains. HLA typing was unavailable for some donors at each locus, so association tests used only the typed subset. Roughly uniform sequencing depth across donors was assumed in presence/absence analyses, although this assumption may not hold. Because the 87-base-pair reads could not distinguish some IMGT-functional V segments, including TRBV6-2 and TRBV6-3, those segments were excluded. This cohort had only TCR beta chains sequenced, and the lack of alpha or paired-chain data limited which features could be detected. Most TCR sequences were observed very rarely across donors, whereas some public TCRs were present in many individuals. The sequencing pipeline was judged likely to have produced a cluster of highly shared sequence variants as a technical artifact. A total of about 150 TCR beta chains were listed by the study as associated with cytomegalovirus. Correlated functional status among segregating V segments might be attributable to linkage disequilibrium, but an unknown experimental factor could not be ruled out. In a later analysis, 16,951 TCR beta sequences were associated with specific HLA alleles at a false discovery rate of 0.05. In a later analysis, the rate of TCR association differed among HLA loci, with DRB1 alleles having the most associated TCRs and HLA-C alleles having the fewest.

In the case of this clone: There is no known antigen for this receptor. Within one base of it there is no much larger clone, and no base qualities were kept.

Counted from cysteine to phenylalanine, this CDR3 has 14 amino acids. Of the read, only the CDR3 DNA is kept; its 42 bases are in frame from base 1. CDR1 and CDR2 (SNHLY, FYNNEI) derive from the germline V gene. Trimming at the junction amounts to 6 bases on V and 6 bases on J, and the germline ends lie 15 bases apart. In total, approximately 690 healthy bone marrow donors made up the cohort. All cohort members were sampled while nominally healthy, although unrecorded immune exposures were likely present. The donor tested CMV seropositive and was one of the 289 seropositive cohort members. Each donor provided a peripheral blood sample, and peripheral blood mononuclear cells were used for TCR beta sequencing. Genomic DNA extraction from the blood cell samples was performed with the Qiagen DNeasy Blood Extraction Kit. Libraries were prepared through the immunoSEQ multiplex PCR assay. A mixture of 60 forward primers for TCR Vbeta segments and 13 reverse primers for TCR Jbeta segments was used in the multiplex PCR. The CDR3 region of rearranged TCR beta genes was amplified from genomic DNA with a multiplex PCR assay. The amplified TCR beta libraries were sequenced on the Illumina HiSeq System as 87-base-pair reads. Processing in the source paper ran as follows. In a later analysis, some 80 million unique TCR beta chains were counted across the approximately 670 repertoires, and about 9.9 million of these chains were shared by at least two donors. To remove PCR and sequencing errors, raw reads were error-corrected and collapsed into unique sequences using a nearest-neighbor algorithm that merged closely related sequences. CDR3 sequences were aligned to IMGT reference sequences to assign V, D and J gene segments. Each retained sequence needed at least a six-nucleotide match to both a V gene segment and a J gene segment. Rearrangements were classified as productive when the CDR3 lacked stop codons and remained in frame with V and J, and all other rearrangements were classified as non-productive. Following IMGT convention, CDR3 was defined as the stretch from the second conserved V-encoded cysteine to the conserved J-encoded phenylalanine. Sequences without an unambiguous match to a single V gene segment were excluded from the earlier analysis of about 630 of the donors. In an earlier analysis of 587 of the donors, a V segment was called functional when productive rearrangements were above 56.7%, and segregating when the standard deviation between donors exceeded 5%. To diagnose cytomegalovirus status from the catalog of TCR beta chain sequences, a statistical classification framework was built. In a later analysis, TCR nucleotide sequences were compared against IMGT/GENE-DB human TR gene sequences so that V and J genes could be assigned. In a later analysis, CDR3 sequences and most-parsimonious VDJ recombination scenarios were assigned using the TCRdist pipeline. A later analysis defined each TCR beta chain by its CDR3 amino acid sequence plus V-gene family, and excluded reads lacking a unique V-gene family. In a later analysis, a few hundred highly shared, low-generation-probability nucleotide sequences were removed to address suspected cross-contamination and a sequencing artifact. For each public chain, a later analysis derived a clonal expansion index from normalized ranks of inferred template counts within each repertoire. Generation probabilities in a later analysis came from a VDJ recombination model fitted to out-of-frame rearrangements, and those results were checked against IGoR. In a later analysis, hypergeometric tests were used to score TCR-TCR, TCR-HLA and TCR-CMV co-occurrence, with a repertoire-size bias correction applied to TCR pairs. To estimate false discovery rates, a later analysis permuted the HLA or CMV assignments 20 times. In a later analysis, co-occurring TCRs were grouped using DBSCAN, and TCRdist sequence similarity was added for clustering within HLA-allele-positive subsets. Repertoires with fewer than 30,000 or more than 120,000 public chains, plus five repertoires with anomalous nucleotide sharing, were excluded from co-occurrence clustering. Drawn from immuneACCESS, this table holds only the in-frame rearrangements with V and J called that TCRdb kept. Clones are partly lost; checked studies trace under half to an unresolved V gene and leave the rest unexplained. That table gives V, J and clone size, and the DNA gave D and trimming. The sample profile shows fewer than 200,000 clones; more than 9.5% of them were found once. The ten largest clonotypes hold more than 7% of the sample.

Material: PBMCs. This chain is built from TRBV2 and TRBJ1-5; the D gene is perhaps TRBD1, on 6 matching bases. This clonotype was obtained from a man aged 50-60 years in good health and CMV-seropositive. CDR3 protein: CASSPNRAPQPQHF. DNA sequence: TGTGCCAGCAGCCCCAACAGGGCGCCTCAGCCCCAGCATTTT.